These T cell receptor beta chains were read from a single sample in a study of beta chain features in type 1 diabetes. Here immunoSEQ multiplex PCR was the method, and the copy in TCRdb shows in-frame clones only, minus some. The repertoire holds 23,000 or so clones, approximately 69% seen once, with about 3.9% in the top ten. The sample was Tregs from blood. The receptors come from a man between 18 and 35 years old with type 1 diabetes. Both conserved end residues are part of each CDR3. A D gene is named only where the DNA matches it firmly. Not all rows give a size; the values are once, few, many and, for expanded clones, a class.

d_call,clone_size,v_call,j_call,cdr3_aa,cdr3_nt
NA,NA,TRBV20-1,TRBJ2-1,CSARGVQVPFF,TGCAGTGCTAGAGGGGTGCAGGTTCCGTTCTTC
TRBD1,NA,TRBV7-8,TRBJ2-5,CASSFSRTGRETQYF,TGTGCCAGCAGCTTCTCCCGGACAGGGCGCGAGACCCAGTACTTC
TRBD1,NA,TRBV28,TRBJ1-1,CASKKAGGRNTEAFF,TGTGCCAGCAAAAAGGCAGGGGGCCGGAACACTGAAGCTTTCTTT
NA,NA,TRBV11-2,TRBJ1-2,CASSAQGSPGYTF,TGTGCCAGCAGCGCACAGGGATCCCCTGGCTACACCTTC
NA,NA,TRBV9,TRBJ2-1,CASSVGGRSYNEQFF,TGTGCCAGCAGCGTAGGAGGGAGGAGCTACAATGAGCAGTTCTTC
NA,NA,TRBV29-1,TRBJ2-3,CSVSLPGDTQYF,TGCAGCGTGAGCCTTCCGGGGGATACGCAGTATTTT
TRBD1,NA,TRBV5-1,TRBJ2-7,CASSSPDRPYEQYF,TGCGCCAGCAGCTCCCCGGACAGGCCCTACGAGCAGTACTTC
NA,NA,TRBV4-2,TRBJ2-7,CASSQDYRVGDEQYF,TGTGCCAGCAGCCAAGACTACAGGGTGGGCGACGAGCAGTACTTC
NA,NA,TRBV6-6,TRBJ1-2,CASSYSRQNYGYTF,TGTGCCAGCAGTTACTCGAGGCAAAACTATGGCTACACCTTC
TRBD1,NA,TRBV10-2,TRBJ2-3,CASSESRDSHTQYF,TGCGCCAGCAGTGAGTCCCGGGACAGTCATACGCAGTATTTT
NA,few,TRBV6-4,TRBJ1-2,CASSVVGSGNYGYTF,TGTGCCAGCAGCGTTGTTGGGAGCGGCAACTATGGCTACACCTTC
TRBD2,NA,TRBV5-5,TRBJ2-1,CASSYTPGDYLYNEQFF,TGTGCCAGCAGTTACACTCCCGGGGACTATTTGTACAATGAGCAGTTCTTC
NA,once,TRBV5-1,TRBJ2-5,CASTGLRQETQYF,TGCGCCAGCACCGGACTAAGACAAGAGACCCAGTACTTC
TRBD2,NA,TRBV29-1,TRBJ2-7,CSAGTRYYEQYF,TGCAGCGCCGGGACTAGATACTACGAGCAGTACTTC
NA,NA,TRBV7-2,TRBJ1-5,CASSYGQLNQPQHF,TGTGCCAGCAGCTATGGACAGCTCAATCAGCCCCAGCATTTT
NA,NA,TRBV7-2,TRBJ2-5,CASSLLASGGQYF,TGTGCCAGCAGCTTACTAGCGTCAGGAGGGCAGTACTTC
NA,NA,TRBV28,TRBJ2-7,CASSIGGRISYEQYF,TGTGCCAGCAGTATCGGGGGGCGTATCTCCTACGAGCAGTACTTC
TRBD2,NA,TRBV7-8,TRBJ2-2,CASTSGRNTGELFF,TGTGCCAGCACTAGCGGGCGAAACACCGGGGAGCTGTTTTTT
TRBD1,NA,TRBV11-2,TRBJ1-1,CASSRDSAWSLNTEAFF,TGTGCCAGCAGCAGGGACAGCGCCTGGTCCCTGAACACTGAAGCTTTCTTT
NA,NA,TRBV6-1,TRBJ1-3,CASSGMTGGGHTIYF,TGTGCCAGCAGTGGTATGACGGGGGGCGGCCACACCATATATTTT
NA,NA,TRBV2,TRBJ1-6,CASMLEEGHSSPLHF,TGTGCCAGCATGCTCGAGGAGGGTCATAGTTCACCCCTCCACTTT
NA,NA,TRBV7-9,TRBJ2-1,CASSFVAIYNEQFF,TGTGCCAGCAGCTTTGTAGCTATCTACAATGAGCAGTTCTTC
NA,NA,TRBV7-2,TRBJ2-7,CASSLRYHEQYF,TGTGCCAGCAGCTTACGGTACCACGAGCAGTACTTC
TRBD2,NA,TRBV2,TRBJ2-7,CASSDFSSGAYEQYF,TGTGCCAGCAGTGACTTCTCTAGCGGCGCCTACGAGCAGTACTTC
TRBD1,NA,TRBV25-1,TRBJ2-5,CASQDRAGETQYF,TGTGCCAGCCAAGACAGGGCGGGAGAGACCCAGTACTTC
NA,NA,TRBV7-9,TRBJ2-3,CASSLQGRADTQYF,TGTGCCAGCAGCTTACAGGGGAGGGCAGATACGCAGTATTTT
NA,NA,TRBV9,TRBJ1-2,CASSTTPYYGYTF,TGTGCCAGCAGCACAACACCTTACTATGGCTACACCTTC
NA,NA,TRBV20-1,TRBJ1-2,CSASRSYGYTF,TGCAGTGCTAGCCGCAGCTATGGCTACACCTTC
NA,once,TRBV7-9,TRBJ1-5,CASSGGQSNQPQHF,TGTGCCAGCAGCGGAGGACAGTCCAATCAGCCCCAGCATTTT
TRBD1,NA,TRBV29-1,TRBJ2-2,CSARTGFAGELFF,TGCAGCGCCCGGACAGGGTTTGCCGGGGAGCTGTTTTTT
TRBD1,once,TRBV7-2,TRBJ2-1,CASSQTRGQEQFF,TGTGCCAGCAGTCAAACCAGGGGGCAGGAGCAGTTCTTC
TRBD1,NA,TRBV5-1,TRBJ2-7,CASSLGAGTGGEQYF,TGCGCCAGCAGCTTGGGCGCCGGGACAGGGGGCGAGCAGTACTTC
NA,NA,TRBV7-9,TRBJ2-5,CAIRQVSRETQYF,TGTGCCATCAGACAGGTCTCACGGGAGACCCAGTACTTC
NA,NA,TRBV29-1,TRBJ1-1,CSVELVGGTEAFF,TGCAGCGTTGAATTGGTAGGGGGCACTGAAGCTTTCTTT
NA,NA,TRBV28,TRBJ2-5,CASSSQRVEGETQYF,TGTGCCAGCAGTTCCCAGAGGGTAGAAGGAGAGACCCAGTACTTC
NA,NA,TRBV5-3,TRBJ2-7,CARNGGHSYEQYF,TGTGCCAGAAACGGGGGGCATTCCTACGAGCAGTACTTC
NA,NA,TRBV5-4,TRBJ2-5,CARSYDFQETQYF,TGTGCCCGCAGCTATGACTTCCAAGAGACCCAGTACTTC